This section outlines one T cell receptor (beta chain) sequence together with its context. The antigen remains unidentified. The CDR3 spans 15 residues. The ends lost 4 bases at V and 6 bases at J; junction bases unmatched: 10. CDR1 SGHRS and CDR2 YFSETQ come from the germline V gene. PCR was performed using 60 Vbeta and 13 Jbeta primers. Libraries were prepared by immunoSEQ multiplex PCR; TCRdb keeps only in-frame clonotypes and omits some of them. The sample carries 100,000 to 150,000 clones, 70% to 80% recorded once. This sample is part of a study of cytomegalovirus exposure and HLA in healthy donors. Notes on the study in general: TCR beta V segments were, for the most part, productive about 87% or about 30% of the time in an earlier analysis.

V is TRBV5-1 and J is TRBJ2-7; 10 nucleotides match TRBD1. The sequence was obtained from a woman aged 55-70 years in good health and CMV-seropositive. The sequenced sample consisted of PBMCs. This CDR3 reads CASSGAGTGVGEQYF. DNA for the CDR3: TGCGCCAGCAGCGGCGCCGGGACAGGGGTTGGCGAGCAGTACTTC. Variable domain in full (rest from reference TRBV5-1 and TRBJ2-7): KAGVTQTPRYLIKTRGQQVTLSCSPISGHRSVSWYQQTPGQGLQFLFEYFSETQRNKGNFPGRFSGRQFSNSRSEMNVSTLELGDSALYLCASSGAGTGVGEQYFGPGTRLTVT.